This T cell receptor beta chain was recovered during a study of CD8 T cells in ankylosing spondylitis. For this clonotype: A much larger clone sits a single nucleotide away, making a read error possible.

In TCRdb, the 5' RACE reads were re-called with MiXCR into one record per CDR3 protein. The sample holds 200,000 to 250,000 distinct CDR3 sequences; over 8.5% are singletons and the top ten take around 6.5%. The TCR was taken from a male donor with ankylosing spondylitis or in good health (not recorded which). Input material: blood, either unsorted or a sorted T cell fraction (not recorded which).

CDR3 protein: CASSFSGGRAVGNERFF. CDR3 coding DNA: TGTGCCAGCAGCTTCTCTGGGGGGAGGGCCGTGGGCAATGAGCGGTTCTTC. The chain is built from TRBV7-2 and TRBJ2-1, with 7 bases aligning to TRBD2. This CDR3 region has 17 residues. Germline CDR1 reads SGHTA; CDR2 reads FQGNSA.